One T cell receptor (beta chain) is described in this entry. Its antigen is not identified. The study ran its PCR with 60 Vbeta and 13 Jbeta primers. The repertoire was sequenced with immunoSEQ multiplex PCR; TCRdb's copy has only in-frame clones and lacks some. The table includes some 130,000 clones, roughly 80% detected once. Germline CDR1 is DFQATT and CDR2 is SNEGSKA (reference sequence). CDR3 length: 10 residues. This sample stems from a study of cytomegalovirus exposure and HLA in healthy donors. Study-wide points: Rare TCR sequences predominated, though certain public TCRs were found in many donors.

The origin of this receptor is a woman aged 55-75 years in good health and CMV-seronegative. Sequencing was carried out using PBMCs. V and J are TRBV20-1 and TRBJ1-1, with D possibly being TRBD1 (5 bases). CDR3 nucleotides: TGCAGCAGGGCGAACACTGAAGCTTTCTTT. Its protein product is CSRANTEAFF.